The entry below gives a single TCR beta chain sequence along with its context. Healthy Russian Caucasian donors spanned ages about 6 to 90 years. Isolation per sample recovered at least 6.5 million PBMCs. Primers used in a second PCR of about 7 to 12 cycles were a sample-barcoded 5' primer and a J-beta primer mix. TCRdb used MiXCR to reprocess the 5' RACE reads, holding one entry per CDR3 protein. The table lists around 1,500,000 distinct CDR3 sequences, about 30% of them singletons. The sample comes from a study of blood T cells in healthy people across ages. Germline lookup yields CDR1 MNHEY and CDR2 SVGAGI. The CDR3 runs 16 residues. V shed 6 bases, J shed 1 base, and the junction held 10 bases outside the gene matches.

J is TRBJ1-1 and V is TRBV6-5; 8 positions agree with TRBD1. The sequenced material came from blood. The TCR comes from a woman in her 30s in good health. The CDR3 loop reads CASRATRQGRNTEAFF. The DNA for the CDR3 is TGTGCCAGCAGAGCCACCCGACAGGGGAGGAACACTGAAGCTTTCTTT.